This T cell receptor beta chain stems from a study of cytomegalovirus exposure and HLA in healthy donors. 13 Jbeta primers and 60 Vbeta primers were used for the PCR. Some clones are missing from TCRdb's copy, which holds only in-frame ones; the method was immunoSEQ multiplex PCR. The repertoire includes about 94,000 clones, 50% to 75% of them detected once, and around 4% sits in the top ten. With 0 bases removed from V and 4 bases from J, the gap between germline ends came to 8 bases. CDR1 is SGHRS and CDR2 is YFSETQ in the germline V gene. The CDR3 spans 13 residues. The gene calls are TRBV5-1 and TRBJ2-7; no clear D. Sequenced input: PBMCs. The sequence derives from a young man in good health and CMV-seronegative. The CDR3 is CASSLASGYEQYF. In nucleotides, the CDR3 is TGCGCCAGCAGCTTGGCCTCCGGGTACGAGCAGTACTTC.